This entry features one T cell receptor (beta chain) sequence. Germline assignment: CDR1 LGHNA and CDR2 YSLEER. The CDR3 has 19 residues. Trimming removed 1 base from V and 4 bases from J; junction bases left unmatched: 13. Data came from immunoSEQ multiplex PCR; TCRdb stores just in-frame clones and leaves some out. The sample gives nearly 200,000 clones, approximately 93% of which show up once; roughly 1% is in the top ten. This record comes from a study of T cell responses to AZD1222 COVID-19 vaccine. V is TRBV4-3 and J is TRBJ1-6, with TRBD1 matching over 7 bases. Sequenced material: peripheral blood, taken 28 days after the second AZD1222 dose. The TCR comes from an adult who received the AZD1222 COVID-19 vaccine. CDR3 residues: CASSQGLLPRDSYNSPLHF. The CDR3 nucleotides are TGCGCCAGCAGCCAAGGTTTATTGCCCCGGGACAGTTATAATTCACCCCTCCACTTT.